This TCR beta chain was observed in a study of cytomegalovirus exposure and HLA in healthy donors. Study observations and caveats: Associated with cytomegalovirus, according to the listing, were about 160 TCR beta chains. Later analysis identified a missense DCLRE1C variant that was linked to TCR beta V- and J-gene trimming.

Remarks on this clone: What it recognizes is unknown.

The PCR made use of 60 Vbeta and 13 Jbeta primers. Profiling relied on immunoSEQ multiplex PCR, and the TCRdb table lists in-frame clones only, not all of them. The table includes 100,000 to 150,000 clones, 81% detected once. Looked up from germline, CDR1 is SGHRS and CDR2 is YFSETQ. CDR3 length: 15 residues. The V and J ends lost 0 bases and 6 bases, in that order; junction bases with no gene match: 3. Healthy donors of bone marrow made up the group. The chain is built from TRBV5-1 and TRBJ2-2; 9 bases fit TRBD1. The sequence was collected from a man between 18 and 35 years old in good health and CMV-seropositive. The specimen was PBMCs. The chain's CDR3 is CASSLGQGGAGELFF. CDR3 bases: TGCGCCAGCAGCTTGGGACAGGGGGGAGCCGGGGAGCTGTTTTTT.